This T cell receptor (beta chain) appears in the sequencing data of a study of tumor-infiltrating lymphocytes in localized non-small cell lung cancer. Study as a whole: Several tumor histologies, both smoking statuses, and some post-neoadjuvant chemotherapy samples were included. Study-level results: Not all patients were TCR sequenced, owing to tissue quantity. Immunotypes IM1 and IM2 had similar TCR-derived T-cell fractions. Tumors had more T cell infiltration than uninvolved lung, per TCRbeta sequencing and CD3 counts.

The repertoire was sequenced with immunoSEQ multiplex PCR; TCRdb's copy has only in-frame clones and lacks some. Among 7,000 or so clones listed, roughly three quarters were seen once. Remarks on this clone: Its antigen is as yet unknown.

The ends were cut back, 3 bases at V and 0 bases at J, with 8 bases in the middle. Looked up from germline, CDR1 is ENHRY and CDR2 is SYGVKD. The CDR3 is 15 amino acids. Specimen: uninvolved lung tissue not adjacent to the tumor. V and J are TRBV10-3 and TRBJ1-4; TRBD1 is a possible D gene (6 bases). The sequence came from a human donor with non-small cell lung cancer. CDR3 in amino acids: CAISDQGTTNEKLFF. CDR3 sequence (DNA): TGTGCCATCAGTGATCAGGGGACAACTAATGAAAAACTGTTTTTT.